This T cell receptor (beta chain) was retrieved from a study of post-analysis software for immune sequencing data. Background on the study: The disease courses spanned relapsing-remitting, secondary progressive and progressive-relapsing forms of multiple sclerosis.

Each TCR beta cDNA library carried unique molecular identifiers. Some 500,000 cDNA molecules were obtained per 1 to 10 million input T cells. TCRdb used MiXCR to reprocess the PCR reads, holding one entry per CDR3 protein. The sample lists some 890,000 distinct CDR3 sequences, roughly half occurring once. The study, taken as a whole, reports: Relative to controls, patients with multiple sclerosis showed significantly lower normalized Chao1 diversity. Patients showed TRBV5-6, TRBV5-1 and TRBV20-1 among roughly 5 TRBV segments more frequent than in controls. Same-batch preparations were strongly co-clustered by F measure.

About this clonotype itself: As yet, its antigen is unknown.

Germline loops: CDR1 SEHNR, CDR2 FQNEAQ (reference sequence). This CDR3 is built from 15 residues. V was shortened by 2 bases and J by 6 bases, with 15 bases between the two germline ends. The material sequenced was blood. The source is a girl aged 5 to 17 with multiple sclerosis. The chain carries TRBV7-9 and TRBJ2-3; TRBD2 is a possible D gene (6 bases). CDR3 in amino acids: CASSLRRGPADTQYF. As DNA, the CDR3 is TGTGCCAGCAGCTTAAGGAGGGGACCCGCGGATACGCAGTATTTT.